This TCR beta chain was profiled in a study of blood T cell repertoires in COVID-19. In the study overall: Acute-phase and convalescent COVID-19 samples originated in the United States, Italy and Spain.

Germline V gene lookup returns CDR1 SGHNT and CDR2 YYREEE (reference sequence). The CDR3 is 15 amino acids. V dropped 0 bases and J dropped 7; count of bases not matched to a gene: 4. Study processing details: Quantification of nucleated cells was approximated via reference gene primer amplification. Using immunoSEQ multiplex PCR, the repertoire was profiled, and TCRdb retains in-frame clones only, with some absent. Clone size and the V and J calls come from that table; the DNA yielded D and trimming. The table includes 200,000 to 250,000 clones, 80% to 90% detected once. The study drew participants aged about 18 to 95 years from fewer than 30 US areas. People in the exposed group encountered a COVID-19 case within 2 weeks before entering the study.

This sequence joins TRBV5-4 and TRBJ1-2; 12 bases line up with TRBD1. The sequenced material came from PBMCs or T cells enriched from blood (not recorded which). This TCR derives from a woman in her thirties who had been exposed to COVID-19. The CDR3 nucleotides are TGTGCCAGCAGCTTGGCGGGGACAGGGGGCATTGGCTACACCTTC. Translated: CASSLAGTGGIGYTF.